This T cell receptor beta chain was sequenced during a study of blood T cell repertoires in COVID-19. Trimming at V came to 5 bases and at J to 3 bases, leaving 7 bases not matched to a gene. The CDR3 covers 14 residues. Per germline, CDR1 SGHTA and CDR2 FQGTGA. Clones were read by immunoSEQ multiplex PCR, and TCRdb kept only the in-frame ones, dropping some. The table shows some 140,000 clones, with 60% to 85% occurring only once. The V call is TRBV7-3, the J call TRBJ2-7; 7 bases are a match to TRBD2. The clonotype originates from a man of 80 years or more with acute or convalescent COVID-19. Sequencing was done on a sample of peripheral blood. In nucleotides, the CDR3 is TGTGCCAGCAGCAAGGGACCGGGGGGCTACGAGCAGTACTTC. Its translation: CASSKGPGGYEQYF.